This T cell receptor beta chain is drawn from a study of Ad26.COV2.S vaccination and SARS-CoV-2 variants. V lost 1 base, J lost 5 bases, and 10 bases lay in between. CDR1 is SGDLS, CDR2 YYNGEE, per germline. The CDR3 is 13 amino acids. Treatment given: 15 to 20 received Ad26.COV2.S at low or high dose, single or two shots; about 5 received placebo; per-sample allocation not given. All samples were drawn on day 63, counting from the first vaccine or placebo injection. Its platform was an Ad26 vector, and its expressed antigen was Wuhan-strain SARS-CoV-2 spike. Assay: immunoSEQ multiplex PCR; the TCRdb copy retains only in-frame clones and omits some. Of about 680,000 clones in the sample, more than 80% were seen once.

This rearrangement joins TRBV9 to TRBJ2-7; D might be TRBD1 (6 bases). This sequence was found in a person between 18 and 65 years old who received the Ad26.COV2.S COVID-19 vaccine or a placebo. Source: peripheral blood, taken in a trial of Ad26.COV2.S vaccine versus placebo. The CDR3 region has the DNA TGTGCCAGCAGCGTAATTGGGGGCGACGAGCAGTACTTC. Amino acids: CASSVIGGDEQYF.